This T cell receptor beta chain was sequenced in a study of blood T cell repertoires in COVID-19. Study context: Collection of acute and convalescent COVID-19 samples took place in the United States, Italy and Spain. The cDNA or gDNA used as material had been derived from T cells, B-cell-depleted T cells, or PBMCs.

In the original analysis: Estimated nucleated cell counts came from reference gene primer amplification. Profiling relied on immunoSEQ multiplex PCR, and the TCRdb table lists in-frame clones only, not all of them. That table is the source of V, J and clone size, and D and trimming were worked out from the DNA. The sample yields a few hundred thousand clones, approximately 77% seen once. This CDR3 comprises 18 residues. V was clipped by 1 base and J by 3 bases; unmatched bases: 13. Germline V gene sequence: CDR1 SGHVS, CDR2 FQNEAQ. The J gene is TRBJ1-2, the V gene TRBV7-8; 8 nucleotides line up with TRBD1. The receptor's source is a woman aged 18-29 years with acute or convalescent COVID-19. What was sequenced was peripheral blood. This CDR3 is CASSLVGRGLNRDYGYTF. CDR3 bases: TGTGCCAGCAGCTTAGTTGGCAGGGGGCTCAACAGGGACTATGGCTACACCTTC.